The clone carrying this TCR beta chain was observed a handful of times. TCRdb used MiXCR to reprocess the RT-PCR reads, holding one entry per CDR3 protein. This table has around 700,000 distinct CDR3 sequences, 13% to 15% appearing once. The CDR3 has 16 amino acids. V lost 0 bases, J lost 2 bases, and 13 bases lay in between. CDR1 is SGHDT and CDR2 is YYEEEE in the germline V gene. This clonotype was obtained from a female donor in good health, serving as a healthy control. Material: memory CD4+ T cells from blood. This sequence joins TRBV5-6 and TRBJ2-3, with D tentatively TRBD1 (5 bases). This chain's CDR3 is CASSLAHRSYTDTQYF. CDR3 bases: TGTGCCAGCAGCTTGGCCCACAGGTCCTACACAGATACGCAGTATTTT.